This T cell receptor beta chain was found in a study of blood T cell repertoires in COVID-19 (TCRdb year 2020). The study in broad terms: Samples from collaborators originated in the United States, Italy and Spain and spanned both the acute and convalescent phases of COVID-19. Deeply sampled blood TCRbeta repertoires from subjects exposed to, actively infected with, or recovered from COVID-19 were included in the dataset. The repertoires were made available in a free public database intended to serve as a resource for research on the immune response to SARS-CoV-2. Where available, HLA class I and class II types were obtained from metadata supplied by the sample provider rather than from assay-based typing. The samples were drawn from two sources: the first 160 participants of the ongoing ImmuneRACE study, and 950 to 1,500 subjects contributed by 6 global collaborators. The material from the prospective study consisted of cDNA or gDNA derived from T cells, B-cell-depleted T cells, or PBMCs. The sample metadata nearly always contained a de-identified subject ID, COVID-19 status, age in years and sex.

Overall results and qualifications from the work: The quantity of clinical and demographic metadata differed by source and by participant and was supplied without curation.

Enrolling through a virtual design, the prospective study's participants ranged in age from about 18 to 100 years and lived across 24 United States geographic areas. In the prospective study, participants were assigned to cohorts based on the clinical history participants reported in a screening survey and a study questionnaire. In the prospective study, mobile phlebotomists collected whole blood, serum and a nasopharyngeal or oropharyngeal swab from each participant. Prospective study participants could optionally give additional blood draws and questionnaires over a 2-month period. Blood samples from the prospective study were shipped frozen or at room temperature prior to DNA extraction. TCRbeta CDR3 regions were amplified from genomic DNA using the immunoSEQ Assay, a bias-controlled multiplex PCR. Turning to the authors' computational methods: Within the assay, amplification of reference gene primers was used to estimate how many nucleated cells each sample contained. To quantify the absolute abundance of each unique TCRbeta CDR3 rearrangement, sequence reads were collapsed and filtered. For each sample, productive Simpson clonality was calculated as the square root of Simpson's diversity index over productive rearrangements. TCRdb took over this immuneACCESS table, retaining in-frame rearrangements with V and J assigned. Such tables are incomplete; in checked studies, under half of the missing clones stem from an unresolved V gene, and the remainder is unexplained. V, J and clone size derive from that table, while D and trimming were established from the DNA sequence. The sample includes fewer than 350,000 clones, with around 87% observed a single time. The ten largest clones take up roughly 1.5% of the sample.

The CDR3 measures 12 amino acids from cysteine to phenylalanine. Solely the CDR3 DNA is kept, with 36 bases framed from the first base. CDR1 and CDR2 are drawn from the germline V gene: MRHNA, SNTAGT. V and J are truncated by 9 bases and 9 bases respectively, leaving an intervening sequence of 15 bases. This clone was seen only a few times. Its antigen specificity is not known. Base qualities were left out, and no much larger clone turns up one base away. Sequencing input: PBMCs or T cells enriched from blood (not recorded which). The chain employs TRBV6-4 and TRBJ2-1, with a weak D call of TRBD2 (6 bases match). This TCR derives from a woman aged 18 to 35 with acute COVID-19. The CDR3 loop reads CASRGPGGEQFF. The sequenced DNA: TGTGCCAGTCGAGGGCCCGGGGGTGAGCAGTTCTTC.